The following is a T cell receptor beta chain sequence with its context. Its specificity is unknown. The data originate from a study of shared clonotypes between healthy human individuals. Study in general: Each donor's CD4 naive and CD4 memory cells filled three plates apiece, CD8 naive two, and CD8 memory one. Regarding the study as a whole: Investigators expected sequencing depth to affect clonotype sharing among donors. Four donors shared about 5% of their naive CD4 clonotypes.

Cells designated naive CD8 were CD45RO-negative and were positively selected for CCR7, with terminally differentiated effector memory CD45RA+ cells excluded. Germline V CDR1 and CDR2: MDHEN, SYDVKM. The germline V and J ends were trimmed by 6 bases and 4 bases, with 23 bases remaining between them. The CDR3 length is 17 residues. Methods used by the authors: ImmunoSEQ output lacked quality scores and full-length reads, limiting matched filtering. TCRdb's table, derived via immunoSEQ multiplex PCR, lists solely in-frame clones and lacks some. Clone size and V and J calls were adopted from that table, with D and trimming inferred from the DNA. Of around 2.1 million clones in the sample, about 92% were seen once.

The receptor's source is a man between 18 and 35 years old in good health. Some clones in this sample may be carry-over from other donors' samples. The chain combines TRBV28 with TRBJ2-3; D gene ambiguous. Sample: naive CD8+ T cells from PBMCs. The CDR3 sequence: CASSPTHRIPWADTQYF. The CDR3 region has the DNA TGTGCCAGCAGCCCCACCCATCGTATTCCATGGGCAGATACGCAGTATTTT.